Sequencing of this TCR beta chain was carried out in a study of cytomegalovirus exposure and HLA in healthy donors. The study's findings and limits: In an earlier analysis, in 620 or so donors, most V segments appeared productive either ~87% or ~30% of the time. 16,951 TCR beta sequences were associated with HLA alleles at 0.05 false discovery rate in a later analysis. When a later analysis compared HLA-associated TCR beta chains with equally common others, the HLA-associated chains turned out to be more clonally expanded and to have lower generation probabilities.

The PCR used 60 Vbeta and 13 Jbeta primers. Sequenced by immunoSEQ multiplex PCR; TCRdb stores in-frame clones only, minus some. This sample has 150,000 to 200,000 clones, with 65% to 85% found just once. With 2 bases removed from V and 7 bases from J, the gap between germline ends came to 6 bases. The germline gives CDR1 KGHSH, CDR2 LQKENI. This CDR3 region has 12 residues. This clone was recorded a few times. Its antigen remains unknown. The sample carries other DNA sequences with the same CDR3. The chain combines TRBV18 with TRBJ2-1; no reliable D call. This TCR derives from a man aged 55 to 69 in good health and CMV-seronegative. Sequenced: PBMCs. DNA of the CDR3: TGTGCCAGCTCACCAGAAGCGAATGAGCAGTTCTTC. Protein: CASSPEANEQFF.